A single sample gave rise to the 17 T cell receptor beta chains below, sequenced in a study of cytomegalovirus exposure and HLA in healthy donors. Sequencing used immunoSEQ multiplex PCR; TCRdb keeps in-frame clones, though not all of them. The data show 55,000 to 65,000 clones, roughly 94% seen once. The sample taken for sequencing was PBMCs. These receptors were taken from a woman between 18 and 29 years old in good health and CMV-seropositive.

This chain connects TRBV2 to TRBJ2-1; 12 bases map to TRBD2. Germline lookup yields CDR1 SNHLY and CDR2 FYNNEI. V was clipped by 6 bases and J by 9 bases; unmatched bases: 6. The CDR3 consists of 14 residues. The CDR3 DNA reads TGTGCCAGCAGGGGGGCTAGCGGGAGGGGTGAGCAGTTCTTC. This translates into CASRGASGRGEQFF.

The CDR3 DNA reads as TGTGCCAGCGGGTTCATCCGGGAGGGCTATGGCTACACCTTC. Translating gives CASGFIREGYGYTF. The rearrangement links TRBV7-2 to TRBJ1-2; D is ambiguous. V was pared by 8 bases and J by 4 bases, with 17 bases between. Germline V gene sequence: CDR1 SGHTA, CDR2 FQGNSA. This CDR3 has 14 residues.

This clone was seen once. The chain carries TRBV27 and TRBJ2-3; 13 bases map to TRBD2. The CDR3 runs 16 residues. V lost 5 bases to trimming and J lost 3 bases; unmatched junction nucleotides: 5. Germline CDR1 MNHEY, CDR2 SMNVEV (reference sequence). CDR3 protein: CASSRTSGSLTDTQYF. CDR3 DNA: TGTGCCAGCAGTCGGACTAGCGGGAGTTTGACAGATACGCAGTATTTT.

The chain couples TRBV29-1 to TRBJ2-7; 7 nucleotides align to TRBD2. Germline lookup yields CDR1 SQVTM and CDR2 ANQGSEA. This CDR3 has 12 amino acids. V gave up 6 bases and J gave up 3 bases; unmatched junction bases: 5. In nucleotides, the CDR3 is TGCAGCGTGGGGGGGAGGAACTACGAGCAGTACTTC. Amino acids: CSVGGRNYEQYF.

The genes are TRBV23-1 and TRBJ2-5; the D is unclear. TRBV23-1 is annotated as an ORF whose role is uncertain. The CDR3 contains 16 residues. Trimming took 2 bases from V and 1 from J, leaving 14 bases between them. The CDR3 DNA reads TGCGCCAGCAGTCAAATCCCCGCGGTTGGCCAAGAGACCCAGTACTTC. Translation gives CASSQIPAVGQETQYF.

The chain has TRBV6-4 and TRBJ2-2; TRBD2 is a possible D gene (5 bases). Trimming took off 10 bases at V and 0 bases at J, with 12 bases between the two ends. The CDR3 is 14 residues long. The germline V gene has CDR1 MRHNA and CDR2 SNTAGT. The CDR3 region is CATKRSPNTGELFF. The DNA for the CDR3 is TGTGCCACGAAGCGGAGCCCGAACACCGGGGAGCTGTTTTTT.

V is TRBV9 and J is TRBJ2-2; D remains unclear. The CDR3 spans 13 residues. Germline lookup yields CDR1 SGDLS and CDR2 YYNGEE. V gave up 4 bases and J gave up 1 base, with 5 bases separating them. The CDR3 DNA sequence: TGTGCCAGCAGCCTTTGGAACACCGGGGAGCTGTTTTTT. This sequence encodes CASSLWNTGELFF. Based on the CDR3 plus reference TRBV9 and TRBJ2-2, the full variable domain is DSGVTQTPKHLITATGQRVTLRCSPRSGDLSVYWYQQSLDQGLQFLIQYYNGEERAKGNILERFSAQQFPDLHSELNLSSLELGDSALYFCASSLWNTGELFFGEGSRLTVL.

The chain joins TRBV4-2 to TRBJ1-1; no firm D call. Germline assignment: CDR1 LGHNA and CDR2 YNFKEQ. V was cut by 5 bases and J by 0 bases, with 16 bases left in between. The CDR3 runs 16 residues. DNA for the CDR3: TGTGCCAGCAGCGACGTAAGCGAGGGTTTGAACACTGAAGCTTTCTTT. The encoded protein is CASSDVSEGLNTEAFF.

CDR3 nucleotides: TGTGCCAGCAGCCCCCCTAGGTTGGGACTCCATCACGAGGGTGAGCAGTTCTTC. Translated, it gives CASSPPRLGLHHEGEQFF. The V and J genes are TRBV11-3 and TRBJ2-1; TRBD2 is a possible D gene (6 bases). CDR1 is SGHNT and CDR2 is YENEEA in the germline V gene. V lost 5 bases to trimming and J lost 9 bases, with 29 bases between them. The CDR3 length is 18 residues. Together with reference TRBV11-3 and TRBJ2-1, the CDR3 gives the full variable domain: EAGVVQSPRYKIIEKKQPVAFWCNPISGHNTLYWYLQNLGQGPELLIRYENEEAVDDSQLPKDRFSAERLKGVDSTLKIQPAELGDSAVYLCASSPPRLGLHHEGEQFFGPGTRLTVL.

CDR3: CASSFSGVSTEAFF. CDR3 DNA: TGTGCCAGCAGCTTCTCCGGGGTTAGCACTGAAGCTTTCTTT. The chain couples TRBV11-2 to TRBJ1-1; unclear D gene. V shed 3 bases and J shed 4 bases, with 12 bases lying between them. The length of the CDR3 is 14 residues. Germline assignment: CDR1 SGHAT and CDR2 FQNNGV.

The J gene is TRBJ1-5, the V gene TRBV27, with 7 bases that match TRBD1. CDR3 length: 15 amino acids. The germline V gene encodes CDR1 MNHEY and CDR2 SMNVEV (reference sequence). J was trimmed by 4 bases and V by 5 bases; bases with no gene match: 8. The CDR3 region has the DNA TGTGCCAGCAGTGAGACCGGGACAGCAAATCAGCCCCAGCATTTT. It specifies CASSETGTANQPQHF.

The chain has TRBV9 and TRBJ2-3; the match to TRBD2 covers 9 bases. J was trimmed by 6 bases and V by 0 bases; bases with no gene match: 11. The CDR3 has 17 residues. Germline-derived CDR1 and CDR2 are SGDLS and YYNGEE. For the CDR3, the DNA is TGTGCCAGCAGCGTAGTAGGTAGCGGGGGCCCCTATGATACGCAGTATTTT. Translating gives CASSVVGSGGPYDTQYF.

The chain recombines TRBV11-2 with TRBJ1-1; D is unresolved. The length of the CDR3 is 12 residues. Germline CDR1 and CDR2: SGHAT and FQNNGV. The V end was cut by 0 bases, the J end by 8 bases, with 7 bases between. DNA for the CDR3: TGTGCCAGCAGCTTAGATAGAGGAGAAGCTTTCTTT. Translating gives CASSLDRGEAFF.

The V and J genes are TRBV19 and TRBJ1-4; D is ambiguous. The CDR3 loop spans 14 amino acids. Per germline, CDR1 LNHDA and CDR2 SQIVND (reference sequence). The ends were cut back, 5 bases at V and 1 base at J, with 8 bases in the middle. The CDR3 loop reads CASSWGGTNEKLFF. The CDR3 coding sequence is TGTGCCAGTAGTTGGGGAGGAACTAATGAAAAACTGTTTTTT. The full variable domain, rest sourced from reference TRBV19 and TRBJ1-4, is DGGITQSPKYLFRKEGQNVTLSCEQNLNHDAMYWYRQDPGQGLRLIYYSQIVNDFQKGDIAEGYSVSREKKESFPLTVTSAQKNPTAFYLCASSWGGTNEKLFFGSGTQLSVL.

This chain connects TRBV28 to TRBJ2-3; D is perhaps TRBD2 (6 bases). The CDR3 has 16 residues. The ends were cut back, 6 bases at V and 0 bases at J, with 16 bases in the middle. Germline CDR1 is MDHEN and CDR2 is SYDVKM. DNA of the CDR3: TGTGCCAGCAGCCCCGGGGGAGGATTTAGCACAGATACGCAGTATTTT. This translates into CASSPGGGFSTDTQYF.

The rearrangement links TRBV5-1 to TRBJ1-4; D is perhaps TRBD1 (6 bases). V was clipped by 1 base and J by 3 bases, with 13 bases between them. CDR1 and CDR2 (germline): SGHRS, YFSETQ. This CDR3 spans 16 amino acids. CDR3 sequence: CASSLTPQGANEKLFF. Written as DNA, the CDR3 is TGCGCCAGCAGCTTGACCCCACAGGGTGCTAATGAAAAACTGTTTTTT. Combining the CDR3 with reference TRBV5-1 and TRBJ1-4 gives the whole variable domain KAGVTQTPRYLIKTRGQQVTLSCSPISGHRSVSWYQQTPGQGLQFLFEYFSETQRNKGNFPGRFSGRQFSNSRSEMNVSTLELGDSALYLCASSLTPQGANEKLFFGSGTQLSVL.

This chain joins TRBV18 and TRBJ2-3, with unresolved D. This CDR3 is built from 13 residues. Trimming removed 4 bases from V and 2 bases from J, with 7 bases in between. In germline, CDR1 is KGHSH, CDR2 LQKENI. The CDR3 reads CASSQSNTDTQYF. Here the CDR3 DNA reads TGTGCCAGCTCACAGAGCAACACAGATACGCAGTATTTT.